This T cell receptor beta chain was identified in a study of cytomegalovirus exposure and HLA in healthy donors. Study results and limitations: Most sequenced TCRs were rare (though some public TCRs occurred in many donors). Published work reported that the classifier diagnosed cytomegalovirus status with high specificity and sensitivity. Presence/absence analysis assumed near-uniform sequencing depth across donors. A later analysis linked a missense DCLRE1C variant to TCR beta V- and J-gene trimming.

This CDR3 spans 14 amino acids. Germline trimming cut 4 bases from V and 3 bases from J; bases unmatched to any gene: 6. CDR1 is SQVTM and CDR2 is ANQGSEA in the germline V gene. Details on this clone: The antigen is unknown.

The PCR used 60 Vbeta and 13 Jbeta primers. The protocol was immunoSEQ multiplex PCR, while the TCRdb copy is restricted to in-frame clones and leaves out a portion. The repertoire has some 150,000 clones, around 77% of them found once; the top ten carry less than 4.5%. The rearrangement uses TRBV29-1 and TRBJ2-5; 9 nucleotides line up with TRBD1. Sequenced sample: PBMCs. The clonotype originates from a man aged 25-45 years in good health and CMV-seropositive. The CDR3 is CSVVGWTGEETQYF. The CDR3 DNA reads as TGCAGCGTTGTTGGATGGACAGGGGAAGAGACCCAGTACTTC.